This is a list of T cell receptor beta chains from one sample in a study of T cell responses to AZD1222 COVID-19 vaccine. Sequencing was performed with immunoSEQ multiplex PCR; in TCRdb, only in-frame clones are kept and a portion is missing. Here the sample spans about 140,000 clones, roughly 92% being singletons. Sequencing used peripheral blood, obtained on day 0 of AZD1222 vaccination. The source is an adult in good health. Each CDR3 is given with its conserved first and last residue. A D gene is named only where the DNA matches it firmly. Size is omitted from some rows. Given values are once, few, many or a class for expanded clones.

TRBV29-1,-,-,TRBJ1-5,CSARYSNQPQHF,TGCAGCGCCCGATATAGCAATCAGCCCCAGCATTTT
TRBV6-2/TRBV6-3,-,TRBD1,TRBJ2-7,CASSYSDRGHRYEQYF,TGTGCCAGCAGTTACTCCGACAGGGGGCATCGGTACGAGCAGTACTTC
TRBV27,-,TRBD2,TRBJ2-7,CASSYSGGPLYEQYF,TGTGCCAGCAGCTATAGCGGGGGCCCACTCTACGAGCAGTACTTC
TRBV6-5,-,TRBD1,TRBJ1-5,CASQPGDSSNQPQHF,TGTGCCAGTCAACCTGGGGACAGCTCCAATCAGCCCCAGCATTTT
TRBV28,-,-,TRBJ2-5,CASSLLQGTQETQYF,TGTGCCAGCAGTTTATTACAGGGGACTCAAGAGACCCAGTACTTC
TRBV5-5,-,-,TRBJ2-3,CASSFPAAPYTQYF,TGTGCCAGCAGCTTTCCAGCGGCGCCATATACGCAGTATTTT
TRBV6-2/TRBV6-3,-,-,TRBJ1-2,CASSSPPAEGYTF,TGTGCCAGCAGCTCCCCTCCGGCGGAGGGCTACACCTTC
TRBV18,-,-,TRBJ1-6,CASSRSTDPWPLHF,TGTGCCAGCTCACGATCGACCGATCCGTGGCCCCTCCACTTT
TRBV5-1,-,TRBD1,TRBJ2-3,CASRQGYGISTDTQYF,TGCGCCAGCCGACAGGGGTACGGGATCAGCACAGATACGCAGTATTTT
TRBV7-6,-,TRBD1,TRBJ1-1,CASSPRQGAQGTEAFF,TGTGCCAGCAGCCCAAGACAGGGGGCCCAGGGGACTGAAGCTTTCTTT
TRBV18,-,-,TRBJ1-2,CASSPGLPRGYTF,TGTGCCAGCTCCCCCGGGCTTCCTCGGGGCTACACCTTC
TRBV2,once,TRBD1,TRBJ2-2,CASKPGQGAGGELFF,TGTGCCAGCAAACCGGGACAGGGGGCCGGCGGGGAGCTGTTTTTT
TRBV3-1/TRBV3-2,-,TRBD1,TRBJ2-5,CASSTGTGSIQETQYF,TGTGCCAGCAGTACGGGGACAGGGTCCATCCAAGAGACCCAGTACTTC
TRBV28,-,-,TRBJ2-5,CASSLSGPHQETQYF,TGTGCCAGCAGTTTATCTGGGCCGCATCAAGAGACCCAGTACTTC
TRBV9,-,-,TRBJ1-2,CASSVEAGAGGYTF,TGTGCCAGCAGCGTAGAAGCGGGCGCGGGGGGCTACACCTTC
TRBV6-5,-,-,TRBJ2-1,CASSYQRLHNEQFF,TGTGCCAGCAGTTACCAGCGCTTGCACAATGAGCAGTTCTTC
TRBV5-1,-,TRBD1,TRBJ1-2,CASSLQGDPRDYGYTF,TGCGCCAGCAGCCTACAGGGGGACCCTCGGGACTATGGCTACACCTTC
TRBV6-5,-,-,TRBJ1-6,CASSYSRQNNSPLHF,TGTGCCAGCAGTTACTCGAGGCAGAATAATTCACCCCTCCACTTT
TRBV29-1,-,-,TRBJ1-2,CSVLTRSYGYTF,TGCAGCGTCTTGACAAGGTCCTATGGCTACACCTTC
TRBV7-2,-,-,TRBJ2-5,CASSRPAGAQETQYF,TGTGCCAGCAGCCGCCCGGCAGGGGCCCAAGAGACCCAGTACTTC
TRBV2,-,TRBD2,TRBJ2-3,CASRLGLAGGTDTQYF,TGTGCCAGCAGATTGGGACTAGCGGGGGGCACAGATACGCAGTATTTT
TRBV9,few,-,TRBJ1-3,CASSVFWGLGGNTIYF,TGTGCCAGCAGCGTATTTTGGGGGTTAGGAGGAAACACCATATATTTT
TRBV6-5,-,-,TRBJ1-5,CASRRAGSSNQPQHF,TGTGCCAGCAGGAGGGCAGGCTCCAGCAATCAGCCCCAGCATTTT
TRBV6-4,-,TRBD1,TRBJ2-1,CASSDSNRGSYNEQFF,TGTGCCAGCAGTGACTCGAACAGGGGCTCCTACAATGAGCAGTTCTTC
TRBV7-9,-,TRBD1,TRBJ1-1,CASSLATGRPEAFF,TGTGCCAGCAGCTTAGCGACAGGGAGGCCTGAAGCTTTCTTT
TRBV18,-,TRBD2,TRBJ2-5,CASSPFMLAGGYETQYF,TGTGCCAGCTCACCATTTATGCTAGCGGGAGGTTATGAGACCCAGTACTTC
TRBV5-4,-,TRBD1,TRBJ2-7,CASSLEQGTSYEQYF,TGTGCCAGCAGCTTGGAACAGGGGACATCCTACGAGCAGTACTTC
TRBV27,-,TRBD1,TRBJ1-6,CASRRGDSYNSPLHF,TGTGCCAGCAGAAGAGGGGACAGCTATAATTCACCCCTCCACTTT
TRBV5-1,-,-,TRBJ1-5,CASSLLPDQPQHF,TGCGCCAGCAGCTTGCTACCCGATCAGCCCCAGCATTTT